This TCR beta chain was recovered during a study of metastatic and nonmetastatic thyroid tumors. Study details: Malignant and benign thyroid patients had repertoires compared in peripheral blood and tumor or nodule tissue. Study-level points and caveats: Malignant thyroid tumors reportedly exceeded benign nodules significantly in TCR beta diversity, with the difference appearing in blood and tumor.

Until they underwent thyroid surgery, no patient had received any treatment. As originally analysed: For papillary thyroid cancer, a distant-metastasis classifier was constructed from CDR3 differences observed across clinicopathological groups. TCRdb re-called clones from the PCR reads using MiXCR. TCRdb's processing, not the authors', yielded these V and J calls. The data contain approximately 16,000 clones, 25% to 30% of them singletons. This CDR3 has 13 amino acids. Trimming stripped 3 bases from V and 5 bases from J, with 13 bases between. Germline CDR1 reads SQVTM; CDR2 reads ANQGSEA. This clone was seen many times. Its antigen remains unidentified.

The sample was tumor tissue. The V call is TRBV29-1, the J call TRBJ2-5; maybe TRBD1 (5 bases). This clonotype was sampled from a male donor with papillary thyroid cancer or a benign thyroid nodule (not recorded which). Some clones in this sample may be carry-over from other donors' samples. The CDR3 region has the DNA TGCAGCGTTGATCCGCTCGCAGGGGAGACCCAGTACTTC. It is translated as CSVDPLAGETQYF.